This paragraph reports one TCR beta chain. Its cognate antigen has yet to be identified. No base qualities exist here, and no much larger clone lies one base off it. The sample originates from a study of T cells in Graves' hyperthyroidism and ophthalmopathy (dated by TCRdb to the late 2010s). Turning to the overall study: Peripheral blood was collected at initial diagnosis, before any treatment. To identify TCR V-J signatures that set the groups apart, the researchers used a discovery cohort of about a hundred patients, made up of roughly 40 with Graves' ophthalmopathy and 57 with stable Graves' hyperthyroidism. Prospective prediction of ophthalmopathy was tested in an independent validation cohort consisting of under 20 hyperthyroidism patients and 17 patients who later progressed to ophthalmopathy. The 75 to 100 discovery patients were divided at random into training and test sets in a 7:3 ratio. In about 6 Graves' hyperthyroidism patients, the study also compared T-cell repertoires from thyroid tissue with T-cell repertoires from blood. Once sampling was done, hyperthyroidism patients were given methimazole at a starting dose of 30 mg daily, whereas ophthalmopathy patients were given high-dose intravenous methylprednisolone. According to the paper, TCR Vbeta CDR3 sequencing was carried out on some 130 peripheral blood samples, which came from about 45 ophthalmopathy, under 85 hyperthyroidism and about 17 progressor patients.

Paper-wide results and their limitations: In cross-validation, a model built on a 13 V-J signature told ophthalmopathy apart from stable hyperthyroidism with 87.88% sensitivity and approximately 81% specificity, and in testing the same model reached 80%/75%. No statistical method was used to fix the sample size in advance, and group allocation was not hidden from the investigators. Most expanded thyroid clonotypes (frequency above 0.001) were also found in blood, which suggests that blood repertoires may mirror thyroid immune responses. In validation, the model predicted progression to ophthalmopathy with roughly 66% sensitivity and approximately 72% specificity, a median of 6.5 months before onset.

The TCR beta CDR3 regions were amplified from RNA transcripts. A first-round RT-PCR of the TCR CDR3 used the HTBI primer set with the Qiagen OneStep RT-PCR kit. The libraries were constructed in a second round of multiplex PCR and then size-selected and purified. Paired-end sequencing of the libraries was performed with 100 bp reads on an Illumina HiSeq2000. As for how the authors treated the data: SOAPnuke was used to process the raw data, throwing out any read that contained adapters or uncalled bases, had a mean Phred below 15, or lacked an exact constant-primer or identifier match. High-quality paired reads were merged using COPE v1.2.5, and each unique nucleotide sequence was defined as a clonotype. MiTCR v1.1 was used to align clonotypes to the IMGT TRBV, TRBD and TRBJ reference segments. Analysis was restricted to V-J combinations with a frequency above 0.0001, which covered roughly 99% of repertoires. A TCS score was defined as the ratio between F50 (clonal expansion) and ExV (chaos), using BLOSUM62-based TCRdist between CDR3 peptides within each V-J. Welch's t-statistics and random forest reduced roughly 540 V-J features to 13, which were used in a naive Bayes classifier (R e1071). TCRdb reran the public reads through fastp at Q25 and MiXCR, keeping productive beta chains. Rows are combined by CDR3 protein, so each entry shows the most common genes and DNA. TCRdb's processing, not the authors', yielded these V and J calls. This sample lists a few hundred thousand distinct CDR3 sequences; less than 25% were detected once. More than 20% of the sample comes from the top ten.

Stable Graves' hyperthyroidism was defined as the absence of progression to ophthalmopathy over 18 months of follow-up. Hyperthyroidism patients were newly diagnosed, had a disease duration of under 2 months, and were aged 18 to 65 years. Exclusion was applied to patients with uncontrolled infections, other autoimmune diseases, pregnancy or lactation. Diagnoses relied on clinical symptoms, serum thyroxine and TRAb, thyroid ultrasound and orbital computed tomography. PBMCs were separated from 7.5 to 10 ml of fresh peripheral blood using Ficoll-Paque density gradient centrifugation. Total RNA was extracted using Trizol reagent, and RNA quality was assessed on an Agilent 2100 Bioanalyzer. The sequence derives from a young man with Graves' hyperthyroidism. The sequenced material came from blood.

DNA sequence: TGTGCCAGCAGCGGACAGTACGACACTGAAGCTTTCTTT. Its coded protein is CASSGQYDTEAFF. The chain is encoded by TRBV7-2 joined to TRBJ1-1, and TRBD1 may be the D gene, going by 6 matching bases. The germline V gene sets CDR1 to SGHTA and CDR2 to FQGNSA. V and J lose 5 bases and 3 bases, and a span of 10 bases separates them. The CDR3 goes from the cysteine to the phenylalanine over 13 residues. Only the CDR3 part of the read is kept: 39 bases, read in frame from the first base.